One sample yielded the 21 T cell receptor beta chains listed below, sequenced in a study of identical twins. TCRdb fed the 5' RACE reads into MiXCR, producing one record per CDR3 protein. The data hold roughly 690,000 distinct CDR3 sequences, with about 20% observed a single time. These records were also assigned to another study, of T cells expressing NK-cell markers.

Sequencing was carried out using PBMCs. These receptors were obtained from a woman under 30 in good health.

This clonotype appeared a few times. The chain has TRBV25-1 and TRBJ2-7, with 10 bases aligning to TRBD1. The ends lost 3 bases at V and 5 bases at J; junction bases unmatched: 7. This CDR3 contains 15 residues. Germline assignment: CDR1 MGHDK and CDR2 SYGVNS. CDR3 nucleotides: TGTGCCAGCAGTGACCCCGGGACAGGGGACCACGAGCAGTACTTC. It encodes CASSDPGTGDHEQYF.

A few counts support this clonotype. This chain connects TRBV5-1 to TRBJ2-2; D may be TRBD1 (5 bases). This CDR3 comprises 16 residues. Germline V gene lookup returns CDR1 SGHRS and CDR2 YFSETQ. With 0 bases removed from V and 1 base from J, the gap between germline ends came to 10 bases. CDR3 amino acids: CASSLGGLQNTGELFF. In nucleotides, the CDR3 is TGCGCCAGCAGCTTGGGGGGCCTTCAGAACACCGGGGAGCTGTTTTTT.

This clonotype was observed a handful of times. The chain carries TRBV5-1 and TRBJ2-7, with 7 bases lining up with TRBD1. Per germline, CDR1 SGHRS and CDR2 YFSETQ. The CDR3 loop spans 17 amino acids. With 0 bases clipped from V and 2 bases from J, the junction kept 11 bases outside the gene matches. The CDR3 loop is CASSLGGIDRAPYEQYF. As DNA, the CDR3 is TGCGCCAGCAGCTTGGGAGGAATTGACAGGGCCCCCTACGAGCAGTACTTC.

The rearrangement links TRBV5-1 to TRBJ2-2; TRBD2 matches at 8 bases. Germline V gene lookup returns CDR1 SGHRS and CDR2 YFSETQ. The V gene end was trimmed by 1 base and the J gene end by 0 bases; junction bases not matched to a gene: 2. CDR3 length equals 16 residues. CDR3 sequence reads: CASSLYSGANTGELFF. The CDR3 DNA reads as TGCGCCAGCAGCTTGTATAGCGGGGCGAACACCGGGGAGCTGTTTTTT.

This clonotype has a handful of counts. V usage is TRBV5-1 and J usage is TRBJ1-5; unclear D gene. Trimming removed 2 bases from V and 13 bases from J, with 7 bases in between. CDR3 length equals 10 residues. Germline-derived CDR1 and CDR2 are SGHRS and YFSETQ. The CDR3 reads CASSFPAQHF. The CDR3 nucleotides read TGCGCCAGCAGCTTTCCGGCACAGCATTTT.

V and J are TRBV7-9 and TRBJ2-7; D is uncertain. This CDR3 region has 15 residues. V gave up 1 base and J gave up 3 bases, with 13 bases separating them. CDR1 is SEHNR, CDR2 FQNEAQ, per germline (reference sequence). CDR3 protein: CASSLDRVRFYEQYF. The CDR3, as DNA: TGTGCCAGCAGCTTAGATCGGGTCAGATTCTACGAGCAGTACTTC. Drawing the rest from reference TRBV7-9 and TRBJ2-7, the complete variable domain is DTGVSQNPRHKITKRGQNVTFRCDPISEHNRLYWYRQTLGQGPEFLTYFQNEAQLEKSRLLSDRFSAERPKGSFSTLEIQRTEQGDSAMYLCASSLDRVRFYEQYFGPGTRLTVT.

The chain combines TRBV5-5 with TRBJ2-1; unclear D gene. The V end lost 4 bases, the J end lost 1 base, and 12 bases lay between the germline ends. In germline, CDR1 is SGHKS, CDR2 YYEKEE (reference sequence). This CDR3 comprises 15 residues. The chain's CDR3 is CASSPDPTSYNEQFF. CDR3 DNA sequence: TGTGCCAGCAGCCCCGACCCAACGTCCTACAATGAGCAGTTCTTC.

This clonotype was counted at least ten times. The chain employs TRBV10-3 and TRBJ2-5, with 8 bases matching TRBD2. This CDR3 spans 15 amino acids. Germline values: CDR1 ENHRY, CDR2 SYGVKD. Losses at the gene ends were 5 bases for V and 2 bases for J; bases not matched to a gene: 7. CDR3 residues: CAISSGTSVQETQYF. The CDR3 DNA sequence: TGTGCCATCAGTTCCGGGACTAGTGTACAAGAGACCCAGTACTTC.

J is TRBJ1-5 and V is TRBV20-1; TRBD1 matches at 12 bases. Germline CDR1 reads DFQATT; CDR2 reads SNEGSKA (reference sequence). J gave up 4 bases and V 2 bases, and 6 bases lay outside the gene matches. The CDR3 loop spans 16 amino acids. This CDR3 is CSARHPGQGANQPQHF. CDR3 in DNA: TGCAGTGCTAGACACCCGGGACAGGGGGCTAATCAGCCCCAGCATTTT.

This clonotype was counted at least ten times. This CDR3 reads CSVDKNTEAFF. DNA of the CDR3: TGCAGCGTTGATAAGAACACTGAAGCTTTCTTT. The chain is built from TRBV29-1 and TRBJ1-1; D uncertain. V lost 3 bases and J lost 1, with 3 bases in between. Germline CDR1 SQVTM, CDR2 ANQGSEA. The CDR3 contains 11 residues.

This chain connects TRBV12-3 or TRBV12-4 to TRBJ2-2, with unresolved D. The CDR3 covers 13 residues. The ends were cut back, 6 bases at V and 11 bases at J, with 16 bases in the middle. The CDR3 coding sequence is TGTGCCAGCAGGCGTGGGCCCACCTCAGAGCTGTTTTTT. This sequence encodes CASRRGPTSELFF.

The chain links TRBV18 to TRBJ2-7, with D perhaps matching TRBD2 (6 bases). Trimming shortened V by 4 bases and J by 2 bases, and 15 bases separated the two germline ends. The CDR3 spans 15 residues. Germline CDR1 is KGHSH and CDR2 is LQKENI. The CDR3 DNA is TGTGCCAGCTCACTCGAGGGCCAGCGGGCCTACGAGCAGTACTTC. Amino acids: CASSLEGQRAYEQYF. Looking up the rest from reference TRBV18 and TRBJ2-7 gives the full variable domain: NAGVMQNPRHLVRRRGQEARLRCSPMKGHSHVYWYRQLPEEGLKFMVYLQKENIIDESGMPKERFSAEFPKEGPSILRIQQVVRGDSAAYFCASSLEGQRAYEQYFGPGTRLTVT.

The CDR3 DNA reads as TGTGCCAGCAGCCAACTGAGGAGCGGCTACACCTTC. Translating gives CASSQLRSGYTF. The chain has TRBV7-3 and TRBJ1-2; no clear D gene. Trimming removed 5 bases from V and 8 bases from J, with 12 bases in between. CDR1 and CDR2 (germline): SGHTA, FQGTGA. This CDR3 has 12 residues. Looking up the rest from reference TRBV7-3 and TRBJ1-2 gives the full variable domain: GAGVSQTPSNKVTEKGKYVELRCDPISGHTALYWYRQSLGQGPEFLIYFQGTGAADDSGLPNDRFFAVRPEGSVSTLKIQRTERGDSAVYLCASSQLRSGYTFGSGTRLTVV.

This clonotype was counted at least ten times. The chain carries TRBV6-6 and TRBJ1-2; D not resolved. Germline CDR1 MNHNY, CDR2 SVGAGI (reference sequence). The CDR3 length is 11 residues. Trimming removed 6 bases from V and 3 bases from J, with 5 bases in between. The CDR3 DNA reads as TGTGCCAGCAGGGAGGACTATGGCTACACCTTC. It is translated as CASREDYGYTF.

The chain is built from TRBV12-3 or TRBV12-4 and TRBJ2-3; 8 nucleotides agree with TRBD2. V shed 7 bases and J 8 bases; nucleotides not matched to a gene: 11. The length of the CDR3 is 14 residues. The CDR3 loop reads CASTPFSGTVTQYF. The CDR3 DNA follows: TGTGCCAGCACCCCTTTTAGCGGGACTGTTACGCAGTATTTT.

The CDR3 nucleotides are TGTGCCAGCAGCCAAGTCATTACCGGGGAGCTGTTTTTT. Protein product: CASSQVITGELFF. The rearrangement links TRBV4-2 to TRBJ2-2, with D unresolved. Trimming stripped 1 base from V and 5 bases from J, with 5 bases between. Germline values: CDR1 LGHNA, CDR2 YNFKEQ. CDR3 length: 13 amino acids.

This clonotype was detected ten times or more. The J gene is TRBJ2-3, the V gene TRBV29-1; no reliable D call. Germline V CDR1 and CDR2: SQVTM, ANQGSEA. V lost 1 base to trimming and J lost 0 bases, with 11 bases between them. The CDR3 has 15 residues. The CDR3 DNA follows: TGCAGCGTTGAAGCCGCCTCGACCAGCACAGATACGCAGTATTTT. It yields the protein CSVEAASTSTDTQYF.

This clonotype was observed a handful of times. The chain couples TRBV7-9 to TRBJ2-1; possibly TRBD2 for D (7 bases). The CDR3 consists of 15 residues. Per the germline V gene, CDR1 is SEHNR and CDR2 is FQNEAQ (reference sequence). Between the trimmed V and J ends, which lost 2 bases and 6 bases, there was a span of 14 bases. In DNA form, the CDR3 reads TGTGCCAGCAGCTTACGGGGGGCGGGAGTCAATGAGCAGTTCTTC. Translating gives CASSLRGAGVNEQFF.

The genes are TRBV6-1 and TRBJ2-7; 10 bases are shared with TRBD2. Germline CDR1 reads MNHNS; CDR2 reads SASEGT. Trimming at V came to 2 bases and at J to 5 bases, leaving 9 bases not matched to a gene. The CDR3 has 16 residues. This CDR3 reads CASSERPSGREDEQYF. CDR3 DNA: TGTGCCAGCAGTGAAAGACCTAGCGGGAGAGAAGACGAGCAGTACTTC.

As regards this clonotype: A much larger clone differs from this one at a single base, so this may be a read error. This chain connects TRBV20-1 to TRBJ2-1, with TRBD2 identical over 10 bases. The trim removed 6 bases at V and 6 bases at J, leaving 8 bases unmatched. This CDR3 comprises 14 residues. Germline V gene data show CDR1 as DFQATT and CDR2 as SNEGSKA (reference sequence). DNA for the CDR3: TGCAGTGCCACAAGACTAGCGGGCTTCAATGAGCAGTTCTTC. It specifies CSATRLAGFNEQFF.

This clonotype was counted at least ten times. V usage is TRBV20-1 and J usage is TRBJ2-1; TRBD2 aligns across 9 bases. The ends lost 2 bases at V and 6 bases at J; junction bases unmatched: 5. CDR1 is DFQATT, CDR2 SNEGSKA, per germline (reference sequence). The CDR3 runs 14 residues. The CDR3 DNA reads TGCAGTGCTAGACAGCGGGGGGCCAGCAATGAGCAGTTCTTC. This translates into CSARQRGASNEQFF.